This T cell receptor (beta chain) appears in the sequencing data of a study of somatic mutations in cytotoxic T cells in rheumatoid arthritis. Turning to the study itself: Collection of patient blood (30 ml EDTA) took place right after diagnosis, before any treatment.

Repertoires were generated with immunoSEQ multiplex PCR, while TCRdb's copy carries only in-frame clones and drops some. The table includes some 14,000 clones, around 70% detected once. Points on this clone: The same CDR3 can be traced to other DNA sequences in this sample.

The CDR3 loop spans 14 amino acids. Germline assignment: CDR1 LGHNA and CDR2 YSLEER. V shed 0 bases and J shed 0 bases, with 5 bases lying between them. The chain employs TRBV4-3 and TRBJ2-5; D is unresolved. The sample taken for sequencing was CD8+ T cells sorted from blood. This TCR derives from an adult with rheumatoid arthritis. This chain's CDR3 is CASSQDTNQETQYF. CDR3 sequence (DNA): TGCGCCAGCAGCCAAGATACTAACCAAGAGACCCAGTACTTC.